These T cell receptor beta chains were read from a single sample in a study of long-term antiretroviral therapy in people with HIV. Some clones are missing from TCRdb's copy, which holds only in-frame ones; the method was immunoSEQ multiplex PCR. The table includes some 28,000 clones, nearly 95% detected once. The material sequenced was unsorted PBMCs, taken approximately 6.3 years after starting antiretroviral therapy. The receptors were sampled from a man aged 30 to 39 with HIV. The CDR3 runs from the conserved cysteine through the conserved F or W. Fields, in order: D gene, J gene, V gene, clone size, CDR3 DNA, CDR3 protein. D genes are given only for firm matches. Where a row states a size, it is once, few, many or the class of an expanded clone; other rows omit it.

>.|TRBJ1-2|TRBV28|.
TGTGCCAGCGGCCGGACACTCACTAACTATGGCTACACCTTC
CASGRTLTNYGYTF
>TRBD1|TRBJ2-5|TRBV5-1|.
TGCGCCAGCAGCCCTACGGGACAGGGGGCGAGGGAGACCCAGTACTTC
CASSPTGQGARETQYF
>.|TRBJ2-5|TRBV25-1|.
TGTGCCAGCAGTCAGTTCCGGGAGTACCAAGAGACCCAGTACTTC
CASSQFREYQETQYF
>.|TRBJ1-1|TRBV5-1|.
TGCGCCAGCAGTCCCGGAGCGTCCGTTGAAGCTTTCTTT
CASSPGASVEAFF
>.|TRBJ1-1|TRBV7-6|.
TGTGCCAGCAGCTTGGGGGGAGCCACTGAAGCTTTCTTT
CASSLGGATEAFF
>TRBD2|TRBJ2-3|TRBV10-3|.
TGTGCCATCAGTGGGGTGGCGGGAGTTATCCTGGATACGCAGTATTTT
CAISGVAGVILDTQYF
>.|TRBJ1-2|TRBV9|.
TGTGCCAGCAGCGTTTCGACGGGGAACTATGGCTACACCTTC
CASSVSTGNYGYTF
>.|TRBJ2-3|TRBV6-4|once
TGTGCCAGCAGTGACAGGAGCGGAGACAGCACAGATACGCAGTATTTT
CASSDRSGDSTDTQYF
>.|TRBJ2-3|TRBV7-2|.
TGTGCCAGCAGCTTAGTTGGGGGCACAGATACGCAGTATTTT
CASSLVGGTDTQYF
>TRBD1|TRBJ1-1|TRBV30|.
TGTGCCTGGAGTCGCCTCTCCCTCCGGGACAGAGTGGGTCGGGGGACTGAAGCTTTCTTT
CAWSRLSLRDRVGRGTEAFF